This T cell receptor (beta chain) derives from a study of blood T cell repertoires in COVID-19. Across the whole study: Samples came from the United States, Italy and Spain, spanning acute and convalescent COVID-19. T cells, B-cell-depleted T cells, or PBMCs provided the cDNA or gDNA that served as material.

Unmatched junction bases numbered 11, after V lost 5 bases and J lost 2 bases. CDR3 length equals 16 residues. Germline V CDR1 and CDR2: LGHNT, FRNRAP. Original processing methods: Reference gene primer amplification in the assay estimated nucleated cell counts. Profiled with immunoSEQ multiplex PCR; TCRdb holds only in-frame clones, not every one. For V, J and clone size, that table is used; D and trimming come from the DNA. Altogether around 330,000 clones are present, around 87% being singletons, with the ten largest covering roughly 4%. The J gene is TRBJ1-2, the V gene TRBV12-5, with 7 bases identical to TRBD1. What was sequenced was peripheral blood. The clonotype was recovered from a woman aged 45-65 years with active or convalescent COVID-19. CDR3 nucleotide sequence: TGTGCTAGTGGTCCGGCGTGGGCGACAGGGAACTATGGCTACACCTTC. Translated: CASGPAWATGNYGYTF. Based on the CDR3 plus reference TRBV12-5 and TRBJ1-2, the full variable domain is DARVTQTPRHKVTEMGQEVTMRCQPILGHNTVFWYRQTMMQGLELLAYFRNRAPLDDSGMPKDRFSAEMPDATLATLKIQPSEPRDSAVYFCASGPAWATGNYGYTFGSGTRLTVV.